This T cell receptor beta chain was found in a study of blood T cell repertoires in COVID-19. The wider study: The United States, Italy and Spain provided the acute and convalescent COVID-19 samples.

Two consecutive negative NP/OP PCR tests, clearance, or resolved symptoms defined Cohort 3 recovery. J gave up 3 bases and V 1 base, and 10 bases lay outside the gene matches. Germline CDR1 is SEHNR and CDR2 is FQNEAQ (reference sequence). This CDR3 has 17 amino acids. Method: immunoSEQ multiplex PCR; TCRdb's copy keeps in-frame clones and lacks some. The profile shows under 300,000 clones, around 90% of them singletons. This chain connects TRBV7-9 to TRBJ1-2; 8 bases align to TRBD1. The sequencing input was PBMCs or T cells enriched from blood (not recorded which). The clonotype comes from a woman in her 30s who had recovered from COVID-19. In DNA, the CDR3 is TGTGCCAGCAGCTTAGGAGCCGGGACAGGAACCCACTATGGCTACACCTTC. Its protein is CASSLGAGTGTHYGYTF.